Sequencing of this TCR beta chain was carried out in a study of CD8+ T cells in alopecia areata. The CDR3 is made up of 14 amino acids. Germline V gene sequence: CDR1 SGHAT, CDR2 FQDESV (reference sequence). V was trimmed by 1 base and J by 10 bases, leaving 16 bases between them. As the sequencing template, cDNA was produced by extracting RNA and reverse transcribing it. Profiling relied on immunoSEQ multiplex PCR, and the TCRdb table lists in-frame clones only, not all of them. Of about 180,000 clones in the sample, approximately 50% are singletons; the top ten hold over 9.5%. Treatment described: oral pan-JAK inhibitor, 5-10 mg twice daily. Lesional scalp punch biopsies and peripheral blood were collected from alopecia areata patients. This clone has more than one count but fewer than ten.

Sequenced material: CD8+ T cells sorted from blood, taken at week 52, from a patient treated with tofacitinib. This TCR was recovered from a human donor with alopecia areata. J is TRBJ1-2 and V is TRBV11-1; no firm D call. CDR3 residues: CASSLDDRGPNYTF. The CDR3 DNA sequence: TGTGCCAGCAGCTTAGACGATCGAGGGCCCAACTACACCTTC.